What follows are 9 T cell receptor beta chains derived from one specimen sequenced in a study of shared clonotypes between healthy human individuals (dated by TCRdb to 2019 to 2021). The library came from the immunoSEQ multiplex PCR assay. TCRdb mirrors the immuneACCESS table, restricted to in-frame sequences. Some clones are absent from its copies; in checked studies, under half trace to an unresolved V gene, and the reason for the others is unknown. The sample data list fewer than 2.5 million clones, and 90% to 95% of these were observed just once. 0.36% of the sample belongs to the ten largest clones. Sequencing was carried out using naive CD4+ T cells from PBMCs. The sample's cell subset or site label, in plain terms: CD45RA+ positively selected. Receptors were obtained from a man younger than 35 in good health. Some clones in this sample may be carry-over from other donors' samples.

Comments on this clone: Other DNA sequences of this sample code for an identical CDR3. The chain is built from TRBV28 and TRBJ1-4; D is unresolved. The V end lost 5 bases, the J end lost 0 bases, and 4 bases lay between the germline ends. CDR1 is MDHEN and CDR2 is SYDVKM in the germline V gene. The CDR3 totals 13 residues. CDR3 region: CASSPATNEKLFF. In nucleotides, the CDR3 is TGTGCCAGCAGTCCCGCAACTAATGAAAAACTGTTTTTT.

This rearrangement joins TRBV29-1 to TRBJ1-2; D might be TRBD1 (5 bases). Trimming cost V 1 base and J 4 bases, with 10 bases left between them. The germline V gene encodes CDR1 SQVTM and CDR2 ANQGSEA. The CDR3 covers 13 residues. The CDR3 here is CSVEVGRGYGYTF. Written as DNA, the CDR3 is TGCAGCGTTGAAGTCGGTAGGGGCTATGGCTACACCTTC.

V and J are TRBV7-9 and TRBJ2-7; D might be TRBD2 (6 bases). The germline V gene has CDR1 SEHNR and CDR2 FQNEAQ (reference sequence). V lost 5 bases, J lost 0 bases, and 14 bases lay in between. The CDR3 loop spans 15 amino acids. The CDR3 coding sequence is TGTGCCAGCAGCCCCCCGCTAGCGCGCTCCTACGAGCAGTACTTC. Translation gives CASSPPLARSYEQYF. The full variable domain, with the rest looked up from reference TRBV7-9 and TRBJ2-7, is DTGVSQNPRHKITKRGQNVTFRCDPISEHNRLYWYRQTLGQGPEFLTYFQNEAQLEKSRLLSDRFSAERPKGSFSTLEIQRTEQGDSAMYLCASSPPLARSYEQYFGPGTRLTVT.

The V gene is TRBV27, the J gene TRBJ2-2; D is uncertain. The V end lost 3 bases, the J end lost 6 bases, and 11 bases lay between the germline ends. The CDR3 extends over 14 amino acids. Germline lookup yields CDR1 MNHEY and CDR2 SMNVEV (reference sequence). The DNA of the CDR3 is TGTGCCAGCAGTTTGGGGTCTTGGGCCGGGGAGCTGTTTTTT. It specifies CASSLGSWAGELFF.

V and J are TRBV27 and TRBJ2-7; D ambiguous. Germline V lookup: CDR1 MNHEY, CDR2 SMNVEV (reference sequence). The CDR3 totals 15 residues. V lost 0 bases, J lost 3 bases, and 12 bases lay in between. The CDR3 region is CASSLSFQTFYEQYF. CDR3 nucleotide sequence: TGTGCCAGCAGTTTATCATTCCAGACATTCTACGAGCAGTACTTC.

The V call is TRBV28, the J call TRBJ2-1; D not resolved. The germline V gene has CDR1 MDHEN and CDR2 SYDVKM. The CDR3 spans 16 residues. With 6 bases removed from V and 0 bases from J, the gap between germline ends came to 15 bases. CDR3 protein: CASRPGALTSYNEQFF. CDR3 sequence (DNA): TGTGCCAGCAGGCCCGGCGCCCTGACCTCCTACAATGAGCAGTTCTTC.

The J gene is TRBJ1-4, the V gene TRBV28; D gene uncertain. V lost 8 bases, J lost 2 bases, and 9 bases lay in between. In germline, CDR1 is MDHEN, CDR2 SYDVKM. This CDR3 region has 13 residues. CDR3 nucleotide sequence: TGTGCCAGCCACCCCGGGACTAATGAAAAACTGTTTTTT. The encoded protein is CASHPGTNEKLFF.

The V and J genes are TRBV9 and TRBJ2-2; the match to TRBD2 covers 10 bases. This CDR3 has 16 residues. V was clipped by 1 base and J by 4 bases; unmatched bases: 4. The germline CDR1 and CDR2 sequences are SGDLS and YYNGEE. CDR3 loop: CASSVSSGRLTGELFF. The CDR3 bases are TGTGCCAGCAGCGTATCTAGCGGGAGACTCACCGGGGAGCTGTTTTTT.

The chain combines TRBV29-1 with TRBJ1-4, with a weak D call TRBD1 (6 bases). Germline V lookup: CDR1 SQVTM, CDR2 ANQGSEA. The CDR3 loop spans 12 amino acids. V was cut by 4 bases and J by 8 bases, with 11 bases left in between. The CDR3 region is CSVVQGGEKLFF. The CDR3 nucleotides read TGCAGCGTTGTACAGGGAGGAGAAAAACTGTTTTTT.